The sequence of this T cell receptor beta chain was determined in a study of cytomegalovirus exposure and HLA in healthy donors. Study as a whole: From some 190 million T cells, an earlier analysis saw 110 million or so unique TCR beta sequences. Falling in the Caucasian-associated ancestry cluster were about 80% of under 500 genotyped donors.

About this clone itself: Its matching antigen is unknown.

The CDR3 spans 13 residues. Germline V gene data show CDR1 as SQVTM and CDR2 as ANQGSEA. The V and J ends lost 7 bases and 5 bases respectively, with 15 bases between them. Overall study findings and caveats: A likely sequencing artifact accounted for one observed cluster of highly shared sequence variants.

The PCR contained 60 Vbeta and 13 Jbeta primers. The protocol was immunoSEQ multiplex PCR, while the TCRdb copy is restricted to in-frame clones and leaves out a portion. The table has about 160,000 clones, around four fifths seen once. The sample consisted of PBMCs. The chain uses TRBV29-1 and TRBJ1-5, with a weak D call TRBD1 (6 bases). This sequence originates from a man between 25 and 39 years old in good health and CMV-seronegative. CDR3 sequence (DNA): TGCAGCGGGTCACAGGGCCTCGATCAGCCCCAGCATTTT. Its translation: CSGSQGLDQPQHF.